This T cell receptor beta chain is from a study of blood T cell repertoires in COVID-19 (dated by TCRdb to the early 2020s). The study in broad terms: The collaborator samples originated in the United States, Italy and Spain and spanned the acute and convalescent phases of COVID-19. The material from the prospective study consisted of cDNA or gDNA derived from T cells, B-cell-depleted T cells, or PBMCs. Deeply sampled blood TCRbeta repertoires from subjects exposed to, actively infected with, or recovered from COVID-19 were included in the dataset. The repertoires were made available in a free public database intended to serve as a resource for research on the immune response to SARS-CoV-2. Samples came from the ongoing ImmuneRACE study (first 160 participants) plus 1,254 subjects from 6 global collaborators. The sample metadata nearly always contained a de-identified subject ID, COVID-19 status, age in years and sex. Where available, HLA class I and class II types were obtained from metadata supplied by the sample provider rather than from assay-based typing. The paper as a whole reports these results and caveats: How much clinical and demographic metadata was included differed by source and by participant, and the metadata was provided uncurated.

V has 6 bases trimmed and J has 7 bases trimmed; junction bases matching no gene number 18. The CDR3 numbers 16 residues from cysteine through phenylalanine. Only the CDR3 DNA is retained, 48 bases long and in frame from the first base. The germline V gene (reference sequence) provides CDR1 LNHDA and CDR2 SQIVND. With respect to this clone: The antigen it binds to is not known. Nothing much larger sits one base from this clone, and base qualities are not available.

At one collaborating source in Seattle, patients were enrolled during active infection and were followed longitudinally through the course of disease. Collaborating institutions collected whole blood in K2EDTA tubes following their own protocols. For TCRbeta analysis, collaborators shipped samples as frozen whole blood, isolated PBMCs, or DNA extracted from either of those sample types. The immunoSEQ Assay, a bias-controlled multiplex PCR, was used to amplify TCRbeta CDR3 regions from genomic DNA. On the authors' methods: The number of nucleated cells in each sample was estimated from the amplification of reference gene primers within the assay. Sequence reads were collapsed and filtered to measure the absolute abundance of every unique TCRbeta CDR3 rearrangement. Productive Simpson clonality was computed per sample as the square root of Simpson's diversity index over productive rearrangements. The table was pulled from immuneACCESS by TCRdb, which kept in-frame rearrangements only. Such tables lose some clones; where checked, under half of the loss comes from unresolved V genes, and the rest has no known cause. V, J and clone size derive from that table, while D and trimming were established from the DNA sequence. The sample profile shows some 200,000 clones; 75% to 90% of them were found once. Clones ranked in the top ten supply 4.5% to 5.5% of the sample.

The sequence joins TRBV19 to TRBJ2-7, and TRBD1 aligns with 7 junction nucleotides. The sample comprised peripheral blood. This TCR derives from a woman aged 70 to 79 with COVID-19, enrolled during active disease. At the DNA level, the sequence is TGTGCCAGTAGACCTACGATGGAGACAGGGCATTGGGAGCAGTACTTC. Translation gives CASRPTMETGHWEQYF.